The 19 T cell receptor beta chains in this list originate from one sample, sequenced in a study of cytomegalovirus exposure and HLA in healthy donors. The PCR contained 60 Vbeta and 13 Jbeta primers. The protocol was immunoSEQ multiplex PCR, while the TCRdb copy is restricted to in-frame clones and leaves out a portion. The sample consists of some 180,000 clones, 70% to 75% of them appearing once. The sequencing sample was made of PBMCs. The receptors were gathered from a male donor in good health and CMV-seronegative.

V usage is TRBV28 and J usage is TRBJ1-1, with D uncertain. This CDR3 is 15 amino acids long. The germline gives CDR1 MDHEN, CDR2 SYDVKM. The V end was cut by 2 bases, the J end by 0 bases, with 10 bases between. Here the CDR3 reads CASSLVTGMNTEAFF. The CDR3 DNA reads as TGTGCCAGCAGTTTAGTTACCGGGATGAACACTGAAGCTTTCTTT.

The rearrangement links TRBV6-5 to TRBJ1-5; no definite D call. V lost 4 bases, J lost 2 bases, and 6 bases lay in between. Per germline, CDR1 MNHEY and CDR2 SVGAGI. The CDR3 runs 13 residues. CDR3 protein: CASSFSGNQPQHF. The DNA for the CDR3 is TGTGCCAGCAGTTTTTCGGGCAATCAGCCCCAGCATTTT.

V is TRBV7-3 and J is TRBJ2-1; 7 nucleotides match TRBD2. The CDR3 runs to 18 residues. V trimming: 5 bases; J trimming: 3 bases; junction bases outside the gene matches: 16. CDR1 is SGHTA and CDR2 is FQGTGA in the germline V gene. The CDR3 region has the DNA TGTGCCAGCAGCCCTCTCCCCCTTCGGGGGGAACGCTACAATGAGCAGTTCTTC. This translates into CASSPLPLRGERYNEQFF.

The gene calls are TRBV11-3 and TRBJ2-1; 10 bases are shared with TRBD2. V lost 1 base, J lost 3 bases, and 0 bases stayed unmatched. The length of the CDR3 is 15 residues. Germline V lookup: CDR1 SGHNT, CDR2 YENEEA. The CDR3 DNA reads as TGTGCCAGCAGCTTAGCTAGCGGGAGCTACAATGAGCAGTTCTTC. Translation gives CASSLASGSYNEQFF.

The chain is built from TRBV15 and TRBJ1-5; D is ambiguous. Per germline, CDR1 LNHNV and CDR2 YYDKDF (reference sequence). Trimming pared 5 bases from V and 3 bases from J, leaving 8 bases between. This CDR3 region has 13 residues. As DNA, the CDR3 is TGTGCCACCAGCGAACGGTTCAATCAGCCCCAGCATTTT. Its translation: CATSERFNQPQHF.

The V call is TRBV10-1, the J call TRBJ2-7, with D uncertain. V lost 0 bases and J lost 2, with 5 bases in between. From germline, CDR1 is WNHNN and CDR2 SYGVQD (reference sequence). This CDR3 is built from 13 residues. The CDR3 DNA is TGCGCCAGCAGTGAGTCGGGCACCTACGAGCAGTACTTC. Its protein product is CASSESGTYEQYF.

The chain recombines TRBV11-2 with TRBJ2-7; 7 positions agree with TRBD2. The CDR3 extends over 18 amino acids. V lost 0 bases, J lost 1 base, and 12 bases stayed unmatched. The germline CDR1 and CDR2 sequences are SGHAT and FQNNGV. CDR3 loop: CASSLDLSSGLESYEQYF. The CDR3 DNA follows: TGTGCCAGCAGCTTAGATCTGTCTAGCGGATTGGAATCCTACGAGCAGTACTTC.

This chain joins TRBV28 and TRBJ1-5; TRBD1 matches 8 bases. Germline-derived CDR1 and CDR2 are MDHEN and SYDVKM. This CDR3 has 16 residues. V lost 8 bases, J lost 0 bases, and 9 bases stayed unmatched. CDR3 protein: CASHAGDRRSNQPQHF. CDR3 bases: TGTGCCAGCCACGCCGGGGACAGGCGTAGCAATCAGCCCCAGCATTTT. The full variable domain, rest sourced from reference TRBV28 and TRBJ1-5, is DVKVTQSSRYLVKRTGEKVFLECVQDMDHENMFWYRQDPGLGLRLIYFSYDVKMKEKGDIPEGYSVSREKKERFSLILESASTNQTSMYLCASHAGDRRSNQPQHFGDGTRLSIL.

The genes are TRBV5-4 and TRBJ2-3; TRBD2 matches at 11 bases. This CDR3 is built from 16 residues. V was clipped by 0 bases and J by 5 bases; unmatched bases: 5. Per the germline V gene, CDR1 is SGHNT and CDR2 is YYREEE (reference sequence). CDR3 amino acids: CASSLGLAGTLDTQYF. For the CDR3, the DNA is TGTGCCAGCAGCTTGGGACTAGCGGGGACGCTAGATACGCAGTATTTT.

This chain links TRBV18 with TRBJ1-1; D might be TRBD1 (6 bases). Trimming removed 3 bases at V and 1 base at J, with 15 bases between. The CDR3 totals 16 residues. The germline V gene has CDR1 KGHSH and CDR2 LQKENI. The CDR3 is CASSPINRATNTEAFF. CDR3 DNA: TGTGCCAGCTCACCGATAAACAGGGCGACGAACACTGAAGCTTTCTTT. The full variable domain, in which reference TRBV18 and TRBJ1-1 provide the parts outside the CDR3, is NAGVMQNPRHLVRRRGQEARLRCSPMKGHSHVYWYRQLPEEGLKFMVYLQKENIIDESGMPKERFSAEFPKEGPSILRIQQVVRGDSAAYFCASSPINRATNTEAFFGQGTRLTVV.

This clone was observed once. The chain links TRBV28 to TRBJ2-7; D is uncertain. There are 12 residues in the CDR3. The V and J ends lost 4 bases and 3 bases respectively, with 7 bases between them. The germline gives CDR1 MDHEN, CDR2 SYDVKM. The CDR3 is CASSSPIYEQYF. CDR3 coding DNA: TGTGCCAGCAGTTCCCCAATCTACGAGCAGTACTTC.

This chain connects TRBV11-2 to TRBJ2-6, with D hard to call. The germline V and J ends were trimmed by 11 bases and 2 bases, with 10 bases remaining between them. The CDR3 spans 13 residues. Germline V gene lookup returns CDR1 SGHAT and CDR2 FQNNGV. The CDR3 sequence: CAFSFTGANVLTF. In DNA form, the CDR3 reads TGTGCCTTCTCCTTTACTGGGGCCAACGTCCTGACTTTC. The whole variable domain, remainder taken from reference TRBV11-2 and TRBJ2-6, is EAGVAQSPRYKIIEKRQSVAFWCNPISGHATLYWYQQILGQGPKLLIQFQNNGVVDDSQLPKDRFSAERLKGVDSTLKIQPAKLEDSAVYLCAFSFTGANVLTFGAGSRLTVL.

This CDR3 reads CASSYEGARNQPQHF. CDR3 sequence (DNA): TGTGCCAGCAGTTACGAGGGGGCGCGGAATCAGCCCCAGCATTTT. The J gene is TRBJ1-5, the V gene TRBV6-6; 7 nucleotides line up with TRBD1. CDR1 is MNHNY and CDR2 is SVGAGI in the germline V gene (reference sequence). With V trimmed by 2 bases and J by 4 bases, 5 bases remained unmatched. The CDR3 has 15 residues.

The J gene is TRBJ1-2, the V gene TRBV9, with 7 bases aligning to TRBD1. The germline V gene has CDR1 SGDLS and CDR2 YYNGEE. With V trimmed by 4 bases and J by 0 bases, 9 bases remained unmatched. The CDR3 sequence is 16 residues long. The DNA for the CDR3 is TGTGCCAGCAGCCAAGGGGGCGGACGCCCTAACTATGGCTACACCTTC. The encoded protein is CASSQGGGRPNYGYTF.

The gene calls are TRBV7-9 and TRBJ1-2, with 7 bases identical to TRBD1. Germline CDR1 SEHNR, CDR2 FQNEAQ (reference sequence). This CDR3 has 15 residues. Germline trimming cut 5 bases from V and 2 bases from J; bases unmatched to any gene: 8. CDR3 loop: CASSPRMTGNYGYTF. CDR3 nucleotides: TGTGCCAGCAGCCCACGAATGACAGGGAACTATGGCTACACCTTC.

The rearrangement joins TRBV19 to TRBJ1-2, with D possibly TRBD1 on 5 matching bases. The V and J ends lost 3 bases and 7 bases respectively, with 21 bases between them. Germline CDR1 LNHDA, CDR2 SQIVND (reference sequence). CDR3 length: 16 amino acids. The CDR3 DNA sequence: TGTGCCAGTAGTATTTTGAGTATTGGGGCCTCTTCTGGCTACACCTTC. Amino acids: CASSILSIGASSGYTF.

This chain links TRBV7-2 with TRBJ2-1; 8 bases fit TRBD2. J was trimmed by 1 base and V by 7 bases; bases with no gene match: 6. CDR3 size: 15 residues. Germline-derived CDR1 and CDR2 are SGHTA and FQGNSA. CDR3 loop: CASNLSGGSYNEQFF. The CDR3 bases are TGTGCCAGCAACCTAAGCGGGGGTTCCTACAATGAGCAGTTCTTC.

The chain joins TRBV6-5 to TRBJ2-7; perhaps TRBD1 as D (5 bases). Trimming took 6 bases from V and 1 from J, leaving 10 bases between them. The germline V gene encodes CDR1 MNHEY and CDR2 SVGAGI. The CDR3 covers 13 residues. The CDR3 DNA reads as TGTGCCAGCAGATACGACAGATCCTACGAGCAGTACTTC. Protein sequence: CASRYDRSYEQYF.

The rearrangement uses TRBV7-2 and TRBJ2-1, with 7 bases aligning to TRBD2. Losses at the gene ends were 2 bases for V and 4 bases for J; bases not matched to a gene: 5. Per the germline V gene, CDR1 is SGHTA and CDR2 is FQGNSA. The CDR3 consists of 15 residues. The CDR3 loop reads CASSLMASGYNEQFF. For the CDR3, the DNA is TGTGCCAGCAGCTTAATGGCTAGCGGATACAATGAGCAGTTCTTC.